The TCR beta chain described here comes from a study of blood T cell repertoires in COVID-19 (dated by TCRdb to 2019 to 2021). Regarding the complete study: Samples from collaborators originated in the United States, Italy and Spain and spanned both the acute and convalescent phases of COVID-19. The material from the prospective study consisted of cDNA or gDNA derived from T cells, B-cell-depleted T cells, or PBMCs. The repertoires were released in a freely available public database intended as a resource for research on the immune response to SARS-CoV-2. Sample metadata almost always included a de-identified subject ID, COVID-19 status, age in years and sex. Deeply sampled blood TCRbeta repertoires from subjects exposed to, actively infected with, or recovered from COVID-19 were included in the dataset. HLA class I and class II types, where available, came from metadata supplied by the sample provider rather than from assay-based typing. Samples were obtained from the ongoing ImmuneRACE study (first 160 participants) and from 950 to 1,500 subjects provided by 6 global collaborators.

To note about this clone: Its target antigen remains unknown. Base-call qualities are not available, and no considerably larger clone is one nucleotide away.

The germline V gene (reference sequence) yields LNHDA for CDR1 and SQIVND for CDR2. The CDR3 starts with the cysteine, ends with the phenylalanine, and has 15 residues. Only the CDR3 region is kept as DNA, spanning 45 bases read in frame from base 1. Clipping removes 3 bases from V and 6 bases from J, with 7 as the unmatched junction base count. The immunoSEQ Assay, a bias-controlled multiplex PCR, was used to amplify TCRbeta CDR3 regions from genomic DNA. The authors' pipeline ran thus. Within the assay, amplification of reference gene primers was used to estimate how many nucleated cells each sample contained. Sequence reads were collapsed and filtered to measure the absolute abundance of every unique TCRbeta CDR3 rearrangement. For each sample, productive Simpson clonality was calculated by taking the square root of Simpson's diversity index across productive rearrangements. Held by TCRdb, this immuneACCESS table contains in-frame sequences only and omits some clones. Under half of the omission traces to an unresolved V gene where checked; the cause of the rest is unknown. V, J and clone size are taken as reported in that table, and D and trimming were inferred from the DNA itself. The sample profile shows 110,000 or so clones; around 90% of them were found once. The top ten clonotypes cover roughly 8% of the sample.

Beyond this particular receptor, the publication reports: How much clinical and demographic metadata was included differed by source and by participant, and the metadata was provided uncurated.

Each collaborating institution followed its own protocols to collect whole blood in K2EDTA tubes. Collaborator samples were shipped for TCRbeta analysis as frozen whole blood, isolated PBMCs, or DNA extracted from either sample type. The source is a human donor in a cohort sampled during active COVID-19. The chain is assembled from TRBV19 and TRBJ2-3; TRBD2 aligns with 9 central bases. The sequenced material came from peripheral blood. Here the CDR3 is given as CASSIRRGGRDTQYF. The nucleotides read TGTGCCAGTAGTATCCGGCGGGGGGGCCGCGATACGCAGTATTTT. Where the CDR3 stops, the reference TRBV19 and TRBJ2-3 genes take over; the full variable domain is DGGITQSPKYLFRKEGQNVTLSCEQNLNHDAMYWYRQDPGQGLRLIYYSQIVNDFQKGDIAEGYSVSREKKESFPLTVTSAQKNPTAFYLCASSIRRGGRDTQYFGPGTRLTVL.